This entry describes one T cell receptor (beta chain). Its antigen is currently not known. There are no base qualities to consult, and no much larger clone falls within one base. Receptors were amplified or captured by the immunoSEQ multiplex PCR assay. For the multiplex PCR, a mixture combining 60 forward primers for TCR Vbeta segments and 13 reverse primers for TCR Jbeta segments was used. The CDR3 region of rearranged TCR beta genes was amplified from genomic DNA by a multiplex PCR assay. The amplified TCR beta libraries were sequenced on the Illumina HiSeq System as 87-base-pair reads. The source study handled its data this way. A later analysis counted tens of millions of unique TCR beta chains across the 640 or so repertoires, and roughly 9.9 million of these chains were shared by at least two donors. To remove PCR and sequencing errors, raw reads were error-corrected and collapsed into unique sequences using a nearest-neighbor algorithm that merged closely related sequences. V, D and J gene segments were assigned by aligning CDR3 sequences to IMGT reference sequences. For a sequence to be retained, at least a six-nucleotide match to both a V gene segment and a J gene segment was required. Rearrangements were classified as productive when the CDR3 lacked stop codons and remained in frame with V and J, and all other rearrangements were classified as non-productive. Following IMGT convention, CDR3 was defined as the stretch from the second conserved V-encoded cysteine to the conserved J-encoded phenylalanine. The earlier analysis of some 600 of the donors excluded sequences that lacked an unambiguous match to a single V gene segment. In an earlier analysis of 450 to 750 of the donors, a V segment was called functional when productive rearrangements were above 56.7%, and segregating when the standard deviation between donors exceeded 5%. A statistical classification framework was developed to diagnose cytomegalovirus status using the catalog of TCR beta chain sequences. V and J gene assignment, in a later analysis, came from comparing TCR nucleotide sequences with IMGT/GENE-DB human TR gene sequences. A later analysis assigned CDR3 sequences and most-parsimonious VDJ recombination scenarios with the TCRdist pipeline. In a later analysis, every TCR beta chain was defined by the combination of its CDR3 amino acid sequence and its V-gene family, and reads without a unique V-gene family were dropped. In a later analysis, 450 to 600 highly shared, low-generation-probability nucleotide sequences were removed to address suspected cross-contamination and a sequencing artifact. A later analysis calculated a clonal expansion index for each public chain from normalized within-repertoire ranks of inferred template counts. Generation probabilities in a later analysis came from a VDJ recombination model fitted to out-of-frame rearrangements, and those results were checked against IGoR. In a later analysis, TCR-TCR, TCR-HLA and TCR-CMV co-occurrence was scored with hypergeometric tests, and a repertoire-size bias correction was applied to TCR pairs. To estimate false discovery rates, a later analysis permuted the HLA or CMV assignments 20 times. A later analysis grouped co-occurring TCRs with DBSCAN, adding TCRdist sequence similarity when clustering within HLA-allele-positive subsets. Repertoires with fewer than 30,000 or more than 120,000 public chains, plus five repertoires with anomalous nucleotide sharing, were excluded from co-occurrence clustering. As stored in TCRdb, this immuneACCESS dataset retains in-frame rearrangements with V and J assigned. A fraction of the clones does not appear; measured against another copy, unresolved V genes explain less than half of the discrepancy, and the remainder lacks a known reason. V and J calls and clone size are as listed in that table; D and trimming were resolved from the DNA. The sample table records 200,000 or so clones; 75% to 85% of these occur just once. The top ten clonotypes cover approximately 2% of the sample.

CDR3 length: 20 amino acids, cysteine to phenylalanine. Just CDR3 DNA is preserved here, 60 bases in frame from base 1. The entry originates in a study of cytomegalovirus exposure and HLA in healthy donors (dated by TCRdb to between 2016 and 2019). Notes on the research overall: In an earlier analysis of roughly 590 of the donors, 276 Gb of sequence data and 100 million or so unique TCR beta sequences from 150 million to 200 million T cells were reported. An early release that covered about 600 HLA-typed donors contained about 300 gigabases of sequencing data and tens of millions of unique TCR sequences. Of the 398 genotyped donors, about 80% fell in the genetic ancestry cluster associated with self-reported Caucasian donors. The study aimed to test whether signatures of past pathogen exposure could be identified by cataloging public T cell receptors. Using immunosequencing, the study profiled T cell repertoires from roughly 650 subjects and related those repertoires to cytomegalovirus serostatus. Along with the roughly 700-subject first cohort, a separate validation cohort of some 130 different subjects was used. High-throughput TCR immunosequencing, statistical association of individual TCRs with disease status, and machine learning were combined to predict cytomegalovirus infection status. In a later analysis, previously published TCR beta repertoires from about 670 donors were re-analyzed and high-resolution HLA genotyping was added so that TCR occurrence patterns could be studied. Rather than drawing on any new phenotypic data, the later analysis identified candidate immune exposures from TCR beta sequences and the way those sequences occurred across donors. An earlier analysis of 587 of the donors used high-throughput TCR beta sequencing to judge whether each TCR beta V gene segment behaved as functional or pseudogenic. Alongside the repertoire data, information on donor age, sex, ethnicity and CMV serostatus was compiled. A later genetic analysis took genome-wide SNP genotypes for about 55% of the roughly 670 donors and used that subset as a discovery cohort. Every repertoire in the discovery cohort had been generated on one and the same sequencing platform. HLA typing included class I and class II loci at four-digit resolution. Typing coverage varied by locus: about 620-630 donors for A, B, C, DRB1 and DQB1; 522 for DQA1; more than 600 for DPA1; roughly 450 for DPB1. Because of strong linkage in the cohort, 4 to 6 DR-DQ haplotypes were treated as single units for association and clustering. Across approximately 420 genotyped donors of the cohort, an average of about 240,000 unique TCR beta nucleotide sequences per donor were sequenced, and roughly a sixth of those sequences were non-productive. What the authors observed across the whole study: The study listed approximately 150 TCR beta chains as associated with cytomegalovirus. In this cohort, only TCR beta chains were sequenced, and detectable features were limited by the absence of alpha or paired-chain data. Sequencing depth was assumed to be roughly uniform across donors in the presence/absence analyses, though that assumption may not hold. The classifier was reported to diagnose cytomegalovirus status with high specificity and sensitivity in both the original cohort and the validation cohort. In vitro tests confirmed that three of the cytomegalovirus-associated TCR beta chains recognize cytomegalovirus antigens. According to a later analysis, most CMV-associated TCR beta chains appeared to be HLA-restricted, and the HLA associations seemed to be driven largely by CMV exposure. The authors suggested that the approach could potentially be extended to other disease states and immunological phenotypes. Immune exposure information for the cohort was limited to CMV serostatus. A group of highly shared sequence variants was considered likely to be a technical artifact of the sequencing pipeline. Because HLA typing was unavailable for some donors at each locus, only the typed subset was used in association tests. A further reported finding was that TCR beta sequences accurately predicted the HLA-A and HLA-B alleles for most subjects in the first cohort. In a later analysis, several top co-occurrence clusters were reported to appear linked to parvovirus B19, influenza, CMV and Epstein-Barr virus. In a later analysis, HLA-associated TCR beta chains were found to be more clonally expanded and to have lower generation probabilities than equally common non-associated chains. Compared with the roughly 670-donor mean, donors in an Asian-associated ancestry cluster had fewer N-insertions in productive TCRs, according to a later genetic analysis. Fewer than 20 rarely observed V segments, including chromosome 9 orphons, were excluded from the earlier analysis of about 610 of the donors because counts were too low. A later analysis found that TCR association rates varied across HLA loci, with DRB1 alleles showing the most associated TCRs and HLA-C alleles the fewest. Because the 87-base-pair reads could not distinguish some IMGT-functional V segments, including TRBV6-2 and TRBV6-3, those segments were excluded. Strong co-occurrence of HLA alleles, especially DR and DQ, made assigning TCR associations to individual alleles difficult. In a later genetic analysis, a missense DCLRE1C variant was associated with V-gene and J-gene trimming of TCR beta chains, and the association was replicated in an independent cohort. Correlated functional status among segregating V segments might be attributable to linkage disequilibrium, but an unknown experimental factor could not be ruled out. Most TCR sequences were seen in very few donors, while some public TCRs were found in many individuals. In an earlier analysis of around 500 of the donors, most TCR beta V segments appeared in productive rearrangements about 87% or about 30% of the time, broadly matching IMGT annotations. In a later analysis, some 18,000 TCR beta sequences were associated with specific HLA alleles at a false discovery rate of 0.05.

The cohort consisted of some 730 healthy bone marrow donors. At the time of sampling, every cohort member was nominally healthy, though immune exposures that went unrecorded were likely present. The donor tested CMV seropositive, placing the donor among the approximately 290 seropositive members of the cohort. Every donor gave a peripheral blood sample, and the peripheral blood mononuclear cells from that sample were used for TCR beta sequencing. The Qiagen DNeasy Blood Extraction Kit was used to extract genomic DNA from the blood cell samples. Sequenced sample: PBMCs. The clonotype originates from a woman aged 18-30 years in good health and CMV-seropositive. The chain uses TRBV12-2 and TRBJ2-2; the listed D gene, TRBD1, was not tested against the DNA. TRBV12-2 is a listed pseudogene. The CDR3 is CASRLDLTSRVCCDTGELFF. The nucleotide sequence reads TGTGCAAGTCGCTTAGATCTTACCTCCAGGGTTTGCTGCGACACCGGGGAGCTGTTTTTT.